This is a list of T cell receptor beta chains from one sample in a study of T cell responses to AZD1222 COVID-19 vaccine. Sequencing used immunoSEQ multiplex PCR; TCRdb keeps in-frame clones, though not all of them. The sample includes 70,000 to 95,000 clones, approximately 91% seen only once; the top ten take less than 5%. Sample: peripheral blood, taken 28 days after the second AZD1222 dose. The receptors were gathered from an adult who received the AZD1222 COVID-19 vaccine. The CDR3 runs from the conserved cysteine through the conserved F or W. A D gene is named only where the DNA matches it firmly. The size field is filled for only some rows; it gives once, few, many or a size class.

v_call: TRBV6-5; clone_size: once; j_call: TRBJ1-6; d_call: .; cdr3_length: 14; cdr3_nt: TGTGCCAGCACTAAAGGCAGTTATAATTCACCCCTCCACTTT; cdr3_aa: CASTKGSYNSPLHF
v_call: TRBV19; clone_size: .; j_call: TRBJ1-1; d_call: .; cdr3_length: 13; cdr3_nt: TGTGCCAGTAGTATTGAGCACCGAGGAGAAGCTTTCTTT; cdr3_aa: CASSIEHRGEAFF
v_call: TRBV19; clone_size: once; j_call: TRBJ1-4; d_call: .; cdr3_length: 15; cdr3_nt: TGTGCCAGTAGCCTACAGCTTGGTCGTATTGAAAAACTGTTTTTT; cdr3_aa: CASSLQLGRIEKLFF
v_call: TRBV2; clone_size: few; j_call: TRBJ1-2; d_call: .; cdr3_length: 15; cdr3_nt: TGTGCCAGCAGTGCGTCATCCGGGTCCCTGGATGGCTACACCTTC; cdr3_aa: CASSASSGSLDGYTF
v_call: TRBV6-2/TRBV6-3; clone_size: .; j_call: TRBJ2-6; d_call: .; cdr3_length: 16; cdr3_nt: TGTGCCAGCAGTGACTCGTTGGGGAACAGGGCCAACGTCCTGACTTTC; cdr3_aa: CASSDSLGNRANVLTF
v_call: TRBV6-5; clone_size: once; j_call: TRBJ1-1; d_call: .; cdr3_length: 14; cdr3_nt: TGTGCCAGCAGTTCCCCTCATCCCCTGGCTGAAGCTTTCTTT; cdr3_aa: CASSSPHPLAEAFF
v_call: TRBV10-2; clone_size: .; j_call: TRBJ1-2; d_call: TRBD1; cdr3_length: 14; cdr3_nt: TGCGCCAGCAGAGGGACAGCCTCTAACTATGGCTACACCTTC; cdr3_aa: CASRGTASNYGYTF
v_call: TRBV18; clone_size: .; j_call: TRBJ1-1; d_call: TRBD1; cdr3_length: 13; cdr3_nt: TGTGCCAGCGTAGGGGGCATGAACACTGAAGCTTTCTTT; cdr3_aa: CASVGGMNTEAFF
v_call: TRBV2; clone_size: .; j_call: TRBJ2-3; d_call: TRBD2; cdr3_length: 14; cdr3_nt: TGTGCCAGCAGCCTAGCGGGGGGGCCTGGTACGCAGTATTTT; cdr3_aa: CASSLAGGPGTQYF
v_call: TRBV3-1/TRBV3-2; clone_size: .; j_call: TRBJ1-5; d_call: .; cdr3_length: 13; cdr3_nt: TGTGCCAGCAGCCAAGATCGGAATCAGCCCCAGCATTTT; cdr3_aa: CASSQDRNQPQHF
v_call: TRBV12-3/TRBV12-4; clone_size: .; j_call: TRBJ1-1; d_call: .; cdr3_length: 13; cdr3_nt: TGTGCCAGCAGTCCCGGAGTGAACACTGAAGCTTTCTTT; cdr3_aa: CASSPGVNTEAFF
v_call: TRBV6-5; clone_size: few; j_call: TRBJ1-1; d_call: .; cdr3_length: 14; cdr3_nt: TGTGCCAGCAGAAGCGGGAGCATGAACACTGAAGCTTTCTTT; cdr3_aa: CASRSGSMNTEAFF
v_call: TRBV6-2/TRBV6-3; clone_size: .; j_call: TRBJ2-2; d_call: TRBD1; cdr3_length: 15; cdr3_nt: TGTGCCAGCAGCCAAGACAGGGTCCAGACCGGGGAGCTGTTTTTT; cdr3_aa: CASSQDRVQTGELFF
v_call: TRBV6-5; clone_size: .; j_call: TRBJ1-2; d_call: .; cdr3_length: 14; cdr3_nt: TGTGCCAGCAGCCCCCATGGGGGTAGGTATGGCTACACCTTC; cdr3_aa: CASSPHGGRYGYTF
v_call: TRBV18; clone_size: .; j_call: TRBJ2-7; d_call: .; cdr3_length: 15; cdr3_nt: TGTGCCAGCTCACCGTTGGGCAAGGGGCAAGACGAGCAGTACTTC; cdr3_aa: CASSPLGKGQDEQYF
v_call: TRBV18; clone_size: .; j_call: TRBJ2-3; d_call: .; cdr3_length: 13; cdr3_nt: TGTGCCAGCTCACCACCTAGCACAGATACGCAGTATTTT; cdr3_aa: CASSPPSTDTQYF